This T cell receptor beta chain emerged from a study of a mutant IDH1 vaccine in newly diagnosed glioma. Background on the study: Radiotherapy, temozolomide, or both had been given previously, and both were given to most. The study held visit V12 at week 35 and visit V13 at week 47.

TCRdb keeps only in-frame clones here, not all; method: immunoSEQ multiplex PCR. Seen here are roughly 32,000 clones, roughly nine tenths observed once, and the top ten hold 2.2%. Time point of the sample: week 47, end of study. The investigators gave 300 ug of mutant IDH1 20-mer peptide in each vaccine dose, together with topical imiquimod. CDR1 SGHTA and CDR2 FQGNSA come from the germline V gene. The CDR3 loop spans 15 amino acids. The V gene end was trimmed by 5 bases and the J gene end by 4 bases; junction bases not matched to a gene: 8. The table lists this clone with a count of one. Its antigen is still unknown.

The sequences come from PBMCs, collected from a glioma patient whose treatment included an IDH1 peptide vaccine. The sequence was collected from a man in his forties or fifties with glioma. The J gene is TRBJ1-3, the V gene TRBV7-2, with 7 bases matching TRBD1. CDR3 nucleotide sequence: TGTGCCAGCAGCCGACAGGGTGCGTGGGGAAACACCATATATTTT. Translating gives CASSRQGAWGNTIYF.